Listed below are T cell receptor beta chains from one sample, sequenced in a study of T cells after yellow fever vaccination. In TCRdb, the 5' RACE reads were re-called with MiXCR into one record per CDR3 protein. The sample yields 200,000 or so distinct CDR3 sequences, roughly 6.8% seen once. The source material was CD4+ T cells sorted from PBMCs, sampled on the day of the yellow fever booster vaccination. These TCRs come from a man aged 25 to 40 who received the YFV17D yellow fever vaccine. Both conserved end residues are part of each CDR3. The D gene is left open where the match is weak. Expanded clones get a size class; other rows say once, few or many, or leave the size out.

d_gene: .
abundance: few
j_gene: TRBJ2-1
v_gene: TRBV29-1
CDR3nt: TGCAGCGTTGATCGTGTTAATGAGCAGTTCTTC
CDR3aa: CSVDRVNEQFF

d_gene: .
abundance: few
j_gene: TRBJ1-4
v_gene: TRBV5-1
CDR3nt: TGCGCCAGCAGCCTAGGAGGGGTGAGGGGCGGTGAAAAACTGTTTTTT
CDR3aa: CASSLGGVRGGEKLFF

d_gene: .
abundance: .
j_gene: TRBJ2-2
v_gene: TRBV12-5
CDR3nt: TGTGCTAGTGGTTTGCATCAAGCGGCCGGGGAGCTGTTTTTT
CDR3aa: CASGLHQAAGELFF

d_gene: TRBD2
abundance: few
j_gene: TRBJ2-7
v_gene: TRBV5-6
CDR3nt: TGTGCCAGCACAGCGGGAGGGCCTGAGGAGCAGTACTTC
CDR3aa: CASTAGGPEEQYF

d_gene: .
abundance: few
j_gene: TRBJ2-5
v_gene: TRBV11-2
CDR3nt: TGTGCCAGCAGCTCGGACAGTGAGACCCAGTACTTC
CDR3aa: CASSSDSETQYF

d_gene: .
abundance: few
j_gene: TRBJ1-5
v_gene: TRBV10-3
CDR3nt: TGTGCCATCAGTGAGTCGCCGGCTCAGCCCCAGCATTTT
CDR3aa: CAISESPAQPQHF

d_gene: TRBD1
abundance: many
j_gene: TRBJ1-2
v_gene: TRBV28
CDR3nt: TGTGCCAGCAGCCCCGGGGACAGGGTGCGAGGCTACACCTTC
CDR3aa: CASSPGDRVRGYTF

d_gene: .
abundance: many
j_gene: TRBJ2-2
v_gene: TRBV5-1
CDR3nt: TGCGCCAGCAGCTTGGAGGCGGTCACCGGGGAGCTGTTTTTT
CDR3aa: CASSLEAVTGELFF

d_gene: TRBD1
abundance: .
j_gene: TRBJ2-1
v_gene: TRBV29-1
CDR3nt: TGCAGCGTCGTATTCGGGACAGGGTCATACAATGAGCAGTTCTTC
CDR3aa: CSVVFGTGSYNEQFF

d_gene: TRBD1
abundance: many
j_gene: TRBJ1-1
v_gene: TRBV20-1
CDR3nt: TGCAGTGCTAGTGGACAGGGGGCCCTGAACACTGAAGCTTTCTTT
CDR3aa: CSASGQGALNTEAFF

d_gene: TRBD1
abundance: few
j_gene: TRBJ2-3
v_gene: TRBV6-5
CDR3nt: TGTGCCAGCAGTTACCGTTTACCGGGACAGGGCACAGATACGCAGTATTTT
CDR3aa: CASSYRLPGQGTDTQYF

d_gene: TRBD2
abundance: many
j_gene: TRBJ2-2
v_gene: TRBV6-5
CDR3nt: TGTGCCAGCAGTTACCCTAGCGGGAGGCTGAACACCGGGGAGCTGTTTTTT
CDR3aa: CASSYPSGRLNTGELFF

d_gene: .
abundance: .
j_gene: TRBJ2-5
v_gene: TRBV7-2
CDR3nt: TGTGCCAGCAGCTCACTTTTTTCAACGGGACAAGAGACCCAGTACTTC
CDR3aa: CASSSLFSTGQETQYF

d_gene: TRBD2
abundance: many
j_gene: TRBJ2-1
v_gene: TRBV10-2
CDR3nt: TGCGCCAGCAGTGAGGTGATAGCGGGAGGGCCCGAGCAGTTCTTC
CDR3aa: CASSEVIAGGPEQFF

d_gene: .
abundance: many
j_gene: TRBJ2-3
v_gene: TRBV29-1
CDR3nt: TGCAGCGGATATATAGGGGAATTGGTTGATACGCAGTATTTT
CDR3aa: CSGYIGELVDTQYF

d_gene: .
abundance: .
j_gene: TRBJ2-7
v_gene: TRBV12-3/TRBV12-4
CDR3nt: TGTGCCAGCAGTTTACCCGGACAGTCCTTAGCCGAGCAGTACTTC
CDR3aa: CASSLPGQSLAEQYF

d_gene: .
abundance: many
j_gene: TRBJ1-5
v_gene: TRBV2
CDR3nt: TGTGCCAGCAGGCGAAGCAATCAGCCCCAGCATTTT
CDR3aa: CASRRSNQPQHF

d_gene: .
abundance: once
j_gene: TRBJ2-1
v_gene: TRBV6-5
CDR3nt: TGTGCCAGCAGTTTTAAGGTACTAGTGCGGAATGAGCAGTTCTTC
CDR3aa: CASSFKVLVRNEQFF

d_gene: .
abundance: many
j_gene: TRBJ2-3
v_gene: TRBV20-1
CDR3nt: TGCAGTGCTTCCCGGGACCATAGCACAGATACGCAGTATTTT
CDR3aa: CSASRDHSTDTQYF

d_gene: .
abundance: many
j_gene: TRBJ1-1
v_gene: TRBV6-6
CDR3nt: TGTGCCAGCAGTTACGCCGGGAACACTGAAGCTTTCTTT
CDR3aa: CASSYAGNTEAFF

d_gene: TRBD1
abundance: many
j_gene: TRBJ1-2
v_gene: TRBV6-5
CDR3nt: TGTGCCAGCAGCGTACAGGGGATCAACTATGGCTACACCTTC
CDR3aa: CASSVQGINYGYTF

d_gene: .
abundance: .
j_gene: TRBJ2-3
v_gene: TRBV20-1
CDR3nt: TGCAGTGCCCAGGTTGGGGGGCCGGATACGCAGTATTTT
CDR3aa: CSAQVGGPDTQYF

d_gene: .
abundance: many
j_gene: TRBJ2-1
v_gene: TRBV6-1
CDR3nt: TGTGCCAGCCGACGAGGTTCCTACAATGAGCAGTTCTTC
CDR3aa: CASRRGSYNEQFF

d_gene: .
abundance: .
j_gene: TRBJ2-1
v_gene: TRBV5-4
CDR3nt: TGTGCCAGCAGCTTGGTCGGACAATACGAGGGTGAGCAGTTCTTC
CDR3aa: CASSLVGQYEGEQFF

d_gene: .
abundance: many
j_gene: TRBJ2-7
v_gene: TRBV6-5
CDR3nt: TGTGCCAGCAGTGACAACTACGAGCAGTACTTC
CDR3aa: CASSDNYEQYF

d_gene: .
abundance: many
j_gene: TRBJ2-5
v_gene: TRBV20-1
CDR3nt: TGCAGTGCTAGAGACGACAGGCCCACCTCGGCCCAGTACTTC
CDR3aa: CSARDDRPTSAQYF

d_gene: .
abundance: few
j_gene: TRBJ2-1
v_gene: TRBV6-2/TRBV6-3
CDR3nt: TGTGCCAGCAGTTATGGGACTCTATTCAATGAGCAGTTCTTC
CDR3aa: CASSYGTLFNEQFF

d_gene: TRBD1
abundance: few
j_gene: TRBJ2-6
v_gene: TRBV5-4
CDR3nt: TGTGCCAGCAGCTTGGGGATTCTTCAGGGGGCGGCTGGGGCCAACGTCCTGACTTTC
CDR3aa: CASSLGILQGAAGANVLTF

d_gene: .
abundance: .
j_gene: TRBJ2-5
v_gene: TRBV5-1
CDR3nt: TGCGCCAGCAGACAGAAAGAGACCCAGTACTTC
CDR3aa: CASRQKETQYF

d_gene: .
abundance: few
j_gene: TRBJ2-1
v_gene: TRBV5-6
CDR3nt: TGTGCCAGCAGCATAGGACCGGGTAATGAGCAGTTCTTC
CDR3aa: CASSIGPGNEQFF

d_gene: .
abundance: .
j_gene: TRBJ2-2
v_gene: TRBV5-4
CDR3nt: TGTGCCGGACGATCGGGGCGGGAAATTGGCGGGGAGCTGTTTTTT
CDR3aa: CAGRSGREIGGELFF

d_gene: .
abundance: few
j_gene: TRBJ1-4
v_gene: TRBV7-9
CDR3nt: TGTGCCAGCAGCTTAACCTATGCAACTAATGAAAAACTGTTTTTT
CDR3aa: CASSLTYATNEKLFF

d_gene: TRBD1
abundance: many
j_gene: TRBJ1-1
v_gene: TRBV7-2
CDR3nt: TGTGCCAGCAGCTTAACAGGGGGCACTGAAGCTTTCTTT
CDR3aa: CASSLTGGTEAFF

d_gene: TRBD1
abundance: many
j_gene: TRBJ2-7
v_gene: TRBV12-3/TRBV12-4
CDR3nt: TGTGCCAGCAGTTCGGGACAGGGCGCCTACGAGCAGTACTTC
CDR3aa: CASSSGQGAYEQYF

d_gene: .
abundance: .
j_gene: TRBJ2-7
v_gene: TRBV20-1
CDR3nt: TGCAGTGCTAGAGTCCCTCCCATGAGCCGCTACGAGCAGTACTTC
CDR3aa: CSARVPPMSRYEQYF

d_gene: TRBD1
abundance: .
j_gene: TRBJ2-1
v_gene: TRBV27
CDR3nt: TGTGCCAGCAGTTTATTTCGGACAGGGAAGTACAATGAGCAGTTCTTC
CDR3aa: CASSLFRTGKYNEQFF

d_gene: .
abundance: many
j_gene: TRBJ2-5
v_gene: TRBV12-3/TRBV12-4
CDR3nt: TGTGCCAGCAGTTTAGAAGTCCAAGAGACCCAGTACTTC
CDR3aa: CASSLEVQETQYF

d_gene: TRBD1
abundance: .
j_gene: TRBJ2-2
v_gene: TRBV20-1
CDR3nt: TGCAGTGCCTACGACGGACAGGGCGACACCGGGGAGCTGTTTTTT
CDR3aa: CSAYDGQGDTGELFF

d_gene: .
abundance: .
j_gene: TRBJ2-5
v_gene: TRBV19
CDR3nt: TGTGCCAGTAGTCCCGAACAGTGGACTGAAGAGACCCAGTACTTC
CDR3aa: CASSPEQWTEETQYF

d_gene: .
abundance: few
j_gene: TRBJ2-1
v_gene: TRBV7-2
CDR3nt: TGTGCCAGCAGCTCCGGTCAGGCCTACAATGAGCAGTTCTTC
CDR3aa: CASSSGQAYNEQFF

d_gene: TRBD2
abundance: many
j_gene: TRBJ2-1
v_gene: TRBV12-3/TRBV12-4
CDR3nt: TGTGCCAGCAATTTAGCGGGAGGATACAATGAGCAGTTCTTC
CDR3aa: CASNLAGGYNEQFF

d_gene: TRBD2
abundance: many
j_gene: TRBJ2-5
v_gene: TRBV7-2
CDR3nt: TGTGCCAGTATTGCGGGAGTATCAGAGACCCAGTACTTC
CDR3aa: CASIAGVSETQYF

d_gene: TRBD1
abundance: .
j_gene: TRBJ2-3
v_gene: TRBV2
CDR3nt: TGTGCCAGCAGTCAAACCATAACTGGAAAAAGGGACAGGCTAACTAGCACAGATACGCAGTATTTT
CDR3aa: CASSQTITGKRDRLTSTDTQYF

d_gene: TRBD1
abundance: .
j_gene: TRBJ2-7
v_gene: TRBV12-3/TRBV12-4
CDR3nt: TGTGCCAGCAAAGGACAGGGGGCAGGCGAGCAGTACTTC
CDR3aa: CASKGQGAGEQYF

d_gene: .
abundance: few
j_gene: TRBJ2-2
v_gene: TRBV12-3/TRBV12-4
CDR3nt: TGTGCCAGCAGTTTAGGGGCAGGGAACACCGGGGAGCTGTTTTTT
CDR3aa: CASSLGAGNTGELFF

d_gene: .
abundance: many
j_gene: TRBJ1-5
v_gene: TRBV12-3/TRBV12-4
CDR3nt: TGTGCCAGCAGTTTTCGGGAGGCTGGTCAGCCCCAGCATTTT
CDR3aa: CASSFREAGQPQHF

d_gene: .
abundance: few
j_gene: TRBJ2-1
v_gene: TRBV7-8
CDR3nt: TGTGCCAGCAGGGCCGGGGGGCAGGGGGCTGTCTACAATGAGCAGTTCTTC
CDR3aa: CASRAGGQGAVYNEQFF

d_gene: TRBD1
abundance: few
j_gene: TRBJ1-4
v_gene: TRBV6-4
CDR3nt: TGTGCCAGCAGCCAACCGGGACAGGGGGCGTATGAAAAACTGTTTTTT
CDR3aa: CASSQPGQGAYEKLFF

d_gene: .
abundance: .
j_gene: TRBJ2-3
v_gene: TRBV5-5
CDR3nt: TGTGCCAGCAGCTTGACGGGGGGCGTTGGTACAGATACGCAGTATTTT
CDR3aa: CASSLTGGVGTDTQYF

d_gene: .
abundance: .
j_gene: TRBJ2-5
v_gene: TRBV5-1
CDR3nt: TGCGCCAGCACGTCAGGGGTAGGTCAAGAGACCCAGTACTTC
CDR3aa: CASTSGVGQETQYF

d_gene: TRBD1
abundance: .
j_gene: TRBJ2-7
v_gene: TRBV19
CDR3nt: TGTGCCACTGGCAGGGGGTACGAGCAGTACTTC
CDR3aa: CATGRGYEQYF

d_gene: .
abundance: .
j_gene: TRBJ2-5
v_gene: TRBV10-1
CDR3nt: TGCGCCAGCAGTGGGGGCCAGGGACGTCAAGAGACCCAGTACTTC
CDR3aa: CASSGGQGRQETQYF

d_gene: .
abundance: .
j_gene: TRBJ2-5
v_gene: TRBV4-2
CDR3nt: TGTGCCAGCAGCGTGGCTCCGGAGACCCAGTACTTC
CDR3aa: CASSVAPETQYF

d_gene: .
abundance: few
j_gene: TRBJ2-1
v_gene: TRBV6-5
CDR3nt: TGTGCCAGCAAGTCGGGGTACAATGAGCAGTTCTTC
CDR3aa: CASKSGYNEQFF

d_gene: TRBD2
abundance: few
j_gene: TRBJ2-3
v_gene: TRBV11-2
CDR3nt: TGTGCCAGCAGCTTAGTGGCCGGGAGGGCGGGAGATACGCAGTATTTT
CDR3aa: CASSLVAGRAGDTQYF

d_gene: TRBD2
abundance: few
j_gene: TRBJ2-7
v_gene: TRBV6-2/TRBV6-3
CDR3nt: TGTGCCAGCAGCTTGGGACTACGGGGCGAGCAGTACTTC
CDR3aa: CASSLGLRGEQYF

d_gene: TRBD2
abundance: .
j_gene: TRBJ2-2
v_gene: TRBV9
CDR3nt: TGTGCCAGCAGCTCCCGTTTAGCGGGAGGGACGAACACCGGGGAGCTGTTTTTT
CDR3aa: CASSSRLAGGTNTGELFF

d_gene: .
abundance: .
j_gene: TRBJ2-5
v_gene: TRBV15
CDR3nt: TGTGCCACCAGCAGGCTAGCGAGGGAGACCCAGTACTTC
CDR3aa: CATSRLARETQYF

d_gene: .
abundance: many
j_gene: TRBJ2-1
v_gene: TRBV18
CDR3nt: TGTGCCAGCACTTATTCACATGAGCAGTTCTTC
CDR3aa: CASTYSHEQFF

d_gene: .
abundance: few
j_gene: TRBJ2-7
v_gene: TRBV7-2
CDR3nt: TGTGCCAGCAGCTTAGAGTACGGGACCTACGAGCAGTACTTC
CDR3aa: CASSLEYGTYEQYF